This paragraph reports one T cell receptor (beta chain). This clonotype was detected once. What antigen it recognizes has not been identified. A clone one base away is much larger, so this may be a read error. Measured from the cysteine to the phenylalanine, the CDR3 is 15 residues long. Of all the DNA, just the CDR3 is kept, 45 bases in frame from base 1. The junction shows trimming of 6 bases on V and 4 bases on J, and the gene matches do not reach 8 bases of it. CDR1 is given as ENHRY and CDR2 as SYGVKD, both from the germline V gene. These data are taken from a study of identical twins (dated by TCRdb to the mid-2010s). Describing the broader study: To test whether fetal clonotypes persist, this study deep-sequenced TCR alpha and beta repertoires from monozygotic twins, from unrelated adults of various ages, and from cord blood. To rule out contamination, the twin experiments were replicated at different times with different library preparation protocols. The paper's findings and limits, for the study overall: Abundant cord blood beta clonotypes carried fewer insertions; young adult naive repertoires showed a weaker similar trend, while memory repertoires showed none. Because the same donors could not be followed over many years, the conclusions depended on cross-sectional statistical analysis. Invariant T cells such as MAIT and iNKT could partly confound zero-insertion analyses, although diverse VJ usage argued against such confounding for most clonotypes. Out-of-frame TCR alpha sequences shared between twins showed an excess of low generation-probability sequences compared with coincidental sharing between unrelated individuals. In monozygotic twins, out-of-frame TCR alpha sharing was systematically underestimated by recombination models, although the models agreed with sharing between unrelated individuals. A weaker excess of twin sharing was found in beta out-of-frame sequences because the signal-to-noise ratio was lowered by fewer shared sequences.

Every donor was a healthy Caucasian. Three unrelated non-twin adults were additionally sequenced: a male aged 18 to 29, a male aged 50 to 60 and a female aged 50 to 60. Miltenyi CD45RO+ enrichment and human naive T-cell isolation kits were used to isolate memory (CD45RO+) and naive T cells from PBMC. Library method: 5' RACE. Instrument on record: Illumina HiSeq 2000. Template switching added a universal primer binding site, and the final cDNA carried a unique molecular identifier that allowed TCR cDNA molecules to be counted accurately. Specific primers in the conserved constant-segment region were used to synthesize first-strand cDNA for TCR alpha and beta chains. To control for contamination, every cDNA library carried two barcodes: a SMART-Mk sample barcode plus Illumina barcodes. TruSeq adapter sequences and Illumina sample barcodes were added in two successive PCR steps. Sequencing of the TCR alpha and beta cDNA libraries was done on the Illumina HiSeq platform using custom primers. As for the authors' bioinformatics: Unique molecular identifiers were extracted from raw reads with MiGEC, and CDR3 positions were determined with MiXCR. Recombination models were inferred per individual with the repgenHMM and IGoR tools using an EM algorithm. The analysis of shared clonotypes was done with the tcR package in R, with sharing normalized by the product of cloneset sizes. To study raw recombination without the effects of thymic and clonal selection, out-of-frame nonproductive sequences were analyzed. TCRdb took the public reads, trimmed them with fastp at Q25, ran MiXCR for clone calling and kept in-frame beta chains. Each CDR3 protein gets just one entry, which takes the most common genes and DNA from the rows behind it. Clone size and V and J calls follow TCRdb, not the original study. For this sample the table gives under 450,000 distinct CDR3 sequences, of which about a fifth were detected only once. Together, the top ten hold 9.5% to 15% of the sample.

The rearranged chain carries TRBV10-3 and TRBJ2-3, and TRBD2 aligns with 9 junction nucleotides. This clonotype originated in a man aged 50 to 59 in good health. Sequencing was done on a sample of naive T cells sorted from blood. Explained via the paper, the cell subset or site label denotes: cells isolated with a human naive T-cell isolation kit. The nucleotides are TGTGCCATCAGCCCTTCAGGGACTAGCTCAGATACGCAGTATTTT. This sequence encodes CAISPSGTSSDTQYF.